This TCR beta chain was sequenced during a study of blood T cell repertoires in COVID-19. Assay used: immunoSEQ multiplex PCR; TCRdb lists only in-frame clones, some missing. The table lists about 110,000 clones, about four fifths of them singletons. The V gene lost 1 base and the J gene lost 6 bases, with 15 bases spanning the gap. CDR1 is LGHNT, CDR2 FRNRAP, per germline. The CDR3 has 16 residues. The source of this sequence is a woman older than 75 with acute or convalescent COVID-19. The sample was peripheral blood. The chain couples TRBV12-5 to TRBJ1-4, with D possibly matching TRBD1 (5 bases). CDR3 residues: CASGLGTWGGDEKLFF. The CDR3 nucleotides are TGTGCTAGTGGTTTGGGGACTTGGGGAGGGGATGAAAAACTGTTTTTT.